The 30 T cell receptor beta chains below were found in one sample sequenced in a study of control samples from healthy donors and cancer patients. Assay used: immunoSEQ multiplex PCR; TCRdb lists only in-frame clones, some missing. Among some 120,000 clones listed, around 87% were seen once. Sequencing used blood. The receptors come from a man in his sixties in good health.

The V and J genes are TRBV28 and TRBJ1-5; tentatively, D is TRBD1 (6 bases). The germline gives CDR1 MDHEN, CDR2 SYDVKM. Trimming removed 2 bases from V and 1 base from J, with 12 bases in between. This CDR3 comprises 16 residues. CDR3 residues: CASSLGGRGSNQPQHF. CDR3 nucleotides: TGTGCCAGCAGTTTAGGCGGAAGGGGGAGCAATCAGCCCCAGCATTTT.

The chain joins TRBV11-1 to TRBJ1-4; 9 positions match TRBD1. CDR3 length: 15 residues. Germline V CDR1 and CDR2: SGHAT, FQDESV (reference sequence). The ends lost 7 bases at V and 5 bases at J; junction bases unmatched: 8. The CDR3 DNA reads TGTGCCAGCACCACGGCGGGGACAGGGAATGAAAAACTGTTTTTT. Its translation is CASTTAGTGNEKLFF.

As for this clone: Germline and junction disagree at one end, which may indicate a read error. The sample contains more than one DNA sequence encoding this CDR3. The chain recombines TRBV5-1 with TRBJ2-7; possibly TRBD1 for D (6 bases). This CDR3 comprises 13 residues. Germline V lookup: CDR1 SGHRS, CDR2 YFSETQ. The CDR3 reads CASSLTGLYEQYF. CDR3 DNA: TGCGCCAGCAGCCTGACAGGCCTCTACGAGCAGTATTTC. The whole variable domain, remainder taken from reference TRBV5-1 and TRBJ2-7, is KAGVTQTPRYLIKTRGQQVTLSCSPISGHRSVSWYQQTPGQGLQFLFEYFSETQRNKGNFPGRFSGRQFSNSRSEMNVSTLELGDSALYLCASSLTGLYEQYFGPGTRLTVT.

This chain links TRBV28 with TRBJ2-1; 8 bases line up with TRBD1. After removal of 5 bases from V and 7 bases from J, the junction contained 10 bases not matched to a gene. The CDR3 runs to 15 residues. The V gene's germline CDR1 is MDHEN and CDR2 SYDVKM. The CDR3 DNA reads TGTGCCAGCAGTGGGACAGGCTGGGCTGGGAATGAGCAGTTCTTC. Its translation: CASSGTGWAGNEQFF.

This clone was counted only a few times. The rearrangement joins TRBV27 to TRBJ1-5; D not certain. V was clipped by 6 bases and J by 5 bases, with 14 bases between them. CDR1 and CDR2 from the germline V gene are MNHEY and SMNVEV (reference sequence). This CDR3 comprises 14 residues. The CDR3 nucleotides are TGTGCCAGCAGGTTGCCGGGTCTCCATCAGCCCCAGCATTTT. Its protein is CASRLPGLHQPQHF.

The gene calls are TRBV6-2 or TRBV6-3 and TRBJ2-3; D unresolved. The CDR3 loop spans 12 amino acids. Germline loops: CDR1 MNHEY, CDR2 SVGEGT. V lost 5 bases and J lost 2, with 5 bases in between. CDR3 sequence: CASSGSTDTQYF. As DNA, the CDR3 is TGTGCCAGCAGTGGCTCCACAGATACGCAGTATTTT.

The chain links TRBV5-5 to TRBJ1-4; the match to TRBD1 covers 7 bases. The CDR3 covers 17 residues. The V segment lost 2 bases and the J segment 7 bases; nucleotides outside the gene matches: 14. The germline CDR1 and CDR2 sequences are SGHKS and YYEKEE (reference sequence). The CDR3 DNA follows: TGTGCCAGCAGCTTTGTCGGACAGGCTAGCTCTTTTGAAAAACTGTTTTTT. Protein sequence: CASSFVGQASSFEKLFF.

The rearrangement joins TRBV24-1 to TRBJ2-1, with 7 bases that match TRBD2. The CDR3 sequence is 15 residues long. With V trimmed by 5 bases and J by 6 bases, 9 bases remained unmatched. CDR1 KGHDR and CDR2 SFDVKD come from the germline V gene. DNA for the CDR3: TGTGCCACCAGTGTAGGGTGGGGGGGTAGCAATGAGCAGTTCTTC. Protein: CATSVGWGGSNEQFF.

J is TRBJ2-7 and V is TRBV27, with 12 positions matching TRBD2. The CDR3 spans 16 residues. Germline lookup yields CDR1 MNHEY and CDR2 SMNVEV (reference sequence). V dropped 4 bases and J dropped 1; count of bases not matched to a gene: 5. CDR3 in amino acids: CASSSRTSGDSYEQYF. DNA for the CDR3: TGTGCCAGCAGTTCCCGGACTAGCGGGGATTCCTACGAGCAGTACTTC.

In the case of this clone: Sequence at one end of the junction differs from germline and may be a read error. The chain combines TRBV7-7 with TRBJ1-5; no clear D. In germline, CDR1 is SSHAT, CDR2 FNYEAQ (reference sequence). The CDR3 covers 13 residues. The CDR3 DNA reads TGTGCTAGCAGCTTAGCCACTAATCAGCCCCAGCATTTT. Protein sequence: CASSLATNQPQHF. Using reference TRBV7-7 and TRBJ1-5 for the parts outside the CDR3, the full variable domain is GAGVSQSPRYKVTKRGQDVTLRCDPISSHATLYWYQQALGQGPEFLTYFNYEAQPDKSGLPSDRFSAERPEGSISTLTIQRTEQRDSAMYRCASSLATNQPQHFGDGTRLSIL.

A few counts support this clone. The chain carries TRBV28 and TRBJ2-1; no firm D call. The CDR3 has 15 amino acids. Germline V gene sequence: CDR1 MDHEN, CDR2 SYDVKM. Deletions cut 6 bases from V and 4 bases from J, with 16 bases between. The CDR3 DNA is TGTGCCAGCAGGTTTAGGAGTCAGATATACAATGAGCAGTTCTTC. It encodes CASRFRSQIYNEQFF.

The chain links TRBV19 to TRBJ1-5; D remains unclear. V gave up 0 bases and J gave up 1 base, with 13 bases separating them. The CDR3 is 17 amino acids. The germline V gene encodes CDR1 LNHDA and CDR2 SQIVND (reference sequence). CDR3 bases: TGTGCCAGTAGTATAGATCCCTATTGGGAAAGCAATCAGCCCCAGCATTTT. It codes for CASSIDPYWESNQPQHF.

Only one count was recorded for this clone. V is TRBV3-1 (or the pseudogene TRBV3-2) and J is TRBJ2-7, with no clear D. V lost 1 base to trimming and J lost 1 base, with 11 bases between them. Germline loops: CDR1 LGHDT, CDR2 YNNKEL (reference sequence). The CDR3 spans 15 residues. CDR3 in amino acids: CASSQVWSGSYEQYF. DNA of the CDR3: TGTGCCAGCAGCCAAGTTTGGTCGGGTTCCTACGAGCAGTACTTC.

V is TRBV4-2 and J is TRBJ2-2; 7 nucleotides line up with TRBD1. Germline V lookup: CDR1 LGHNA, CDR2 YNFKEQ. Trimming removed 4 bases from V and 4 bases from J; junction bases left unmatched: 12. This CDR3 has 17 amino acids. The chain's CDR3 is CASSLFLPGQITGELFF. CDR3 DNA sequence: TGTGCCAGCAGCCTCTTCCTTCCGGGACAGATCACCGGGGAGCTGTTTTTT.

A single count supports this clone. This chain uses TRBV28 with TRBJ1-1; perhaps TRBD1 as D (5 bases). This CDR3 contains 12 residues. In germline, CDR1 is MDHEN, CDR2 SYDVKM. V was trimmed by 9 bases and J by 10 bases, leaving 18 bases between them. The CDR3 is CASYDGHMGAFF. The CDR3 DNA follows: TGTGCCAGTTATGACGGACACATGGGAGCTTTCTTT.

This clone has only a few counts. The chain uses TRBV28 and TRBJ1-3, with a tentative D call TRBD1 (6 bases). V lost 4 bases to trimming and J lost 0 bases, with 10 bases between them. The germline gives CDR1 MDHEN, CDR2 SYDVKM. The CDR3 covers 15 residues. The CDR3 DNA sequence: TGTGCCAGCAGTTCGGGAGGGGGCTCTGGAAACACCATATATTTT. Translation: CASSSGGGSGNTIYF. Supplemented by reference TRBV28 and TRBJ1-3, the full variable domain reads DVKVTQSSRYLVKRTGEKVFLECVQDMDHENMFWYRQDPGLGLRLIYFSYDVKMKEKGDIPEGYSVSREKKERFSLILESASTNQTSMYLCASSSGGGSGNTIYFGEGSWLTVV.

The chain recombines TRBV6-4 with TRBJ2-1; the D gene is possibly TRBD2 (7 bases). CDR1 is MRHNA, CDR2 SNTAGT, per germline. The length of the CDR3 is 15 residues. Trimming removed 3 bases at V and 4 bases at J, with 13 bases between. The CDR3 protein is CASSEGGASYNEQFF. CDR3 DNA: TGTGCCAGCAGTGAAGGGGGGGCCTCTTACAATGAGCAGTTCTTC.

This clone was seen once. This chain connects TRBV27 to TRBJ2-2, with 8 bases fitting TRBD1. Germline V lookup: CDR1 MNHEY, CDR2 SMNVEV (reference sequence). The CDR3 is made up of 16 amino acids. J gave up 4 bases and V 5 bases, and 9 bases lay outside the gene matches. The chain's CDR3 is CASSLRTGFGTGELFF. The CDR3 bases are TGTGCCAGCAGTCTACGGACAGGGTTTGGCACCGGGGAGCTGTTTTTT.

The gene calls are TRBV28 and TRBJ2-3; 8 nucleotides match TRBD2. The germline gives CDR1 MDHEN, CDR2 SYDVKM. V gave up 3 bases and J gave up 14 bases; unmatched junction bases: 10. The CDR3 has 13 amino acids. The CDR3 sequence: CASSLGRGVRRYF. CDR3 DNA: TGTGCCAGCAGTTTGGGGCGGGGGGTTCGGCGGTATTTT.

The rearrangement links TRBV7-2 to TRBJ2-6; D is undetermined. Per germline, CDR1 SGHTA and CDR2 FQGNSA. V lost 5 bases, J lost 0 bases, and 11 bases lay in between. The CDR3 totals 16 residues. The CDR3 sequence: CASSPRLVSGANVLTF. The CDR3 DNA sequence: TGTGCCAGCAGCCCCCGACTGGTCTCTGGGGCCAACGTCCTGACTTTC.

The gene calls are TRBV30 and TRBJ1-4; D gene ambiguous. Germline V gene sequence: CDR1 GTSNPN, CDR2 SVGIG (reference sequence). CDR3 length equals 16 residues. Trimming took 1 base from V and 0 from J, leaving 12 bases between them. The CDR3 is CAWSALDIATNEKLFF. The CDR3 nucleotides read TGTGCCTGGAGTGCCCTAGACATTGCAACTAATGAAAAACTGTTTTTT. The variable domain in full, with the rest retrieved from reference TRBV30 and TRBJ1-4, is SQTIHQWPATLVQPVGSPLSLECTVEGTSNPNLYWYRQAAGRGLQLLFYSVGIGQISSEVPQNLSASRPQDRQFILSSKKLLLSDSGFYLCAWSALDIATNEKLFFGSGTQLSVL.

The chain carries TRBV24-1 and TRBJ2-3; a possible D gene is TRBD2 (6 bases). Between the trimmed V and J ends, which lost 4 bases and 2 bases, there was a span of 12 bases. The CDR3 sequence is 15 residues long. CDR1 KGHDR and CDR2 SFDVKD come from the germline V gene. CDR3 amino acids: CATSDTGLPTDTQYF. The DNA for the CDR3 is TGTGCCACCAGTGACACGGGACTGCCCACAGATACGCAGTATTTT.

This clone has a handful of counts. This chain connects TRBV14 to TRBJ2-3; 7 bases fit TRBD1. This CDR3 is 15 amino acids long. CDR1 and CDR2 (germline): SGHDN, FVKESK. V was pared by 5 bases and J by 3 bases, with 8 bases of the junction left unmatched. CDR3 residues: CASSKTGVGTDTQYF. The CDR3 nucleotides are TGTGCCAGCAGCAAAACAGGGGTCGGGACAGATACGCAGTATTTT.

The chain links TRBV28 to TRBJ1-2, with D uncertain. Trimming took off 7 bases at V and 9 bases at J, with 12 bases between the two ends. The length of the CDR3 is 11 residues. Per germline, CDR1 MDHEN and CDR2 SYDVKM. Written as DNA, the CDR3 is TGTGCCAGCACCGACCGGGTGAGCTACACCTTC. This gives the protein CASTDRVSYTF.

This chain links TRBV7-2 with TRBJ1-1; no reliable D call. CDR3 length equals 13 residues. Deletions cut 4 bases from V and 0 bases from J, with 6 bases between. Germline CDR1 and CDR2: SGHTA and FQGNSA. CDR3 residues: CASSSSLNTEAFF. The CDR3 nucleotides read TGTGCCAGCAGCTCCTCACTGAACACTGAAGCTTTCTTT.

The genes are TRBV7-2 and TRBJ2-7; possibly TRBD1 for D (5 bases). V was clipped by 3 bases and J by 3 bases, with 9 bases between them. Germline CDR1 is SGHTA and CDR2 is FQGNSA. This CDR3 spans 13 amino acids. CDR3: CASSFDRIYEQYF. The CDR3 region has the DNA TGTGCCAGCAGCTTCGACAGAATCTACGAGCAGTACTTC. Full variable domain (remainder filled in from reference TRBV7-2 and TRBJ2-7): GAGVSQSPSNKVTEKGKDVELRCDPISGHTALYWYRQSLGQGLEFLIYFQGNSAPDKSGLPSDRFSAERTGGSVSTLTIQRTQQEDSAVYLCASSFDRIYEQYFGPGTRLTVT.

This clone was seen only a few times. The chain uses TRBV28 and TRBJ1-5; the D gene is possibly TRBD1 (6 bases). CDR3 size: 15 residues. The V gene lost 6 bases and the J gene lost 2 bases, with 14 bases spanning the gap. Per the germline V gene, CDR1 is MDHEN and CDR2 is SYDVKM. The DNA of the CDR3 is TGTGCCAGCAGGACACAGGGAGGGGGCAATCAGCCCCAGCATTTT. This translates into CASRTQGGGNQPQHF.

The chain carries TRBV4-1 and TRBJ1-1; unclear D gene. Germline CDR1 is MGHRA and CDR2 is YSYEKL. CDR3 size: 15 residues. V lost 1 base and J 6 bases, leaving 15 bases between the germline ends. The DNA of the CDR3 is TGCGCCAGCAGCCAAGCGCCGGAGCCCGTCGCTGAAGCTTTCTTT. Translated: CASSQAPEPVAEAFF.

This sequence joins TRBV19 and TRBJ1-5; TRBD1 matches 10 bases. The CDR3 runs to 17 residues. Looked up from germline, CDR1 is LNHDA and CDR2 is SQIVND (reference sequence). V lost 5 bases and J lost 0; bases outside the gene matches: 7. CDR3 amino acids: CASSPGTGDYSNQPQHF. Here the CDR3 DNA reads TGTGCCAGTAGTCCCGGGACAGGGGATTATAGCAATCAGCCCCAGCATTTT. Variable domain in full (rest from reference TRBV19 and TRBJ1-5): DGGITQSPKYLFRKEGQNVTLSCEQNLNHDAMYWYRQDPGQGLRLIYYSQIVNDFQKGDIAEGYSVSREKKESFPLTVTSAQKNPTAFYLCASSPGTGDYSNQPQHFGDGTRLSIL.

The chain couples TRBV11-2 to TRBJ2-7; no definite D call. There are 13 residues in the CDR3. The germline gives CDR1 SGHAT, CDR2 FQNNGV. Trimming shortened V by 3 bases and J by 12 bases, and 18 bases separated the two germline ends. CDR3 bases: TGTGCCAGCAGCTTTTTTCCCGGTGTGGTTCCGTACTTC. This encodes CASSFFPGVVPYF.